These 25 T cell receptor beta chains came from one sample sequenced in a study of shared clonotypes between healthy human individuals (dated by TCRdb to the early 2020s). Preparation of the library involved the immunoSEQ multiplex PCR assay. Here the immuneACCESS table is served through TCRdb, limited to in-frame sequences with V and J called. Missing clones are a known gap in these copies; in checked studies unresolved V genes cover under half, and the rest lacks a known reason. Here the sample has millions of clones; 85% to 95% occur a single time. The ten most abundant clones make up 0.13% of the sample. Sequencing used naive CD4+ T cells sorted from blood. The cell subset or site label of this sample denotes: CD45RA+ positively selected. All receptors derive from a man younger than 35 in good health.

The chain employs TRBV10-3 and TRBJ2-1; D call uncertain. The CDR3 runs to 15 residues. Germline V gene data show CDR1 as ENHRY and CDR2 as SYGVKD. The germline V and J ends were trimmed by 4 bases and 0 bases, with 10 bases remaining between them. The CDR3 reads CAISGVGHSYNEQFF. The CDR3 coding sequence is TGTGCCATCAGTGGGGTTGGGCACTCCTACAATGAGCAGTTCTTC.

The chain is built from TRBV5-1 and TRBJ1-3; D possibly corresponds to TRBD1 (5 bases). Deletions cut 0 bases from V and 3 bases from J, with 10 bases between. From germline, CDR1 is SGHRS and CDR2 YFSETQ. The CDR3 totals 15 residues. The CDR3 protein is CASSLEWGDGNTIYF. In nucleotides, the CDR3 is TGCGCCAGCAGCTTGGAATGGGGCGATGGAAACACCATATATTTT.

The chain is built from TRBV29-1 and TRBJ2-1; TRBD1 aligns across 10 bases. CDR1 and CDR2 (germline): SQVTM, ANQGSEA. After removal of 7 bases from V and 3 bases from J, the junction contained 27 bases not matched to a gene. The CDR3 runs 21 residues. This CDR3 is CSARSGQGKGAAGAVYNEQFF. In DNA form, the CDR3 reads TGCAGCGCCCGGTCGGGACAGGGGAAGGGCGCTGCGGGGGCCGTCTACAATGAGCAGTTCTTC.

This clone has just one count. Different DNA sequences within this sample yield the same CDR3. The chain uses TRBV18 and TRBJ2-1, with D possibly TRBD1 on 6 matching bases. CDR1 KGHSH and CDR2 LQKENI come from the germline V gene. This CDR3 has 12 amino acids. Trimming removed 4 bases from V and 7 bases from J, with 8 bases in between. DNA of the CDR3: TGTGCCAGCTCACAACAGGGTAATGAGCAGTTCTTC. It encodes CASSQQGNEQFF.

The chain combines TRBV5-4 with TRBJ2-4; 7 bases are shared with TRBD1. This CDR3 has 15 amino acids. Germline CDR1 is SGHNT and CDR2 is YYREEE (reference sequence). Trimming at V came to 4 bases and at J to 3 bases, leaving 7 bases not matched to a gene. CDR3 sequence: CASSNAQGLKNIQYF. In DNA form, the CDR3 reads TGTGCCAGCAGCAATGCACAGGGGCTCAAAAACATTCAGTACTTC.

The chain uses TRBV5-8 and TRBJ2-7, with D perhaps matching TRBD2 (5 bases). Germline V CDR1 and CDR2: SGHTS, YDEGEE. V was cut by 2 bases and J by 12 bases, with 21 bases left in between. The CDR3 is 14 amino acids. CDR3 residues: CASSLRRYEGAAYF. The CDR3 nucleotides read TGTGCCAGCAGCTTACGACGGTATGAGGGTGCTGCGTACTTC.

The chain is built from TRBV9 and TRBJ2-1; D is ambiguous. V lost 0 bases, J lost 9 bases, and 19 bases lay in between. The germline V gene has CDR1 SGDLS and CDR2 YYNGEE. The length of the CDR3 is 16 residues. The CDR3: CASSVGGVKGIGEQFF. Written as DNA, the CDR3 is TGTGCCAGCAGCGTAGGTGGGGTCAAGGGAATTGGTGAGCAGTTCTTC.

This chain connects TRBV4-3 to TRBJ2-2; maybe TRBD1 (6 bases). V lost 0 bases and J 6 bases, leaving 8 bases between the germline ends. Germline lookup yields CDR1 LGHNA and CDR2 YSLEER. CDR3 length equals 14 residues. The CDR3 DNA is TGCGCCAGCAGCCAAGATTGGGGGCCCGGGGAGCTGTTTTTT. This translates into CASSQDWGPGELFF.

This sequence joins TRBV6-1 and TRBJ2-5, with 8 bases aligning to TRBD1. CDR3 length equals 13 residues. Germline CDR1 MNHNS, CDR2 SASEGT. The J segment lost 3 bases and the V segment lost 3 bases, leaving 0 bases of the junction unmatched. CDR3 bases: TGTGCCAGCAGTGAGGGACAGGAAGAGACCCAGTACTTC. Translating it yields CASSEGQEETQYF.

This CDR3 is CASSTLAPPYEQYF. DNA of the CDR3: TGTGCCAGCAGCACTCTAGCGCCCCCCTACGAGCAGTACTTC. The chain is built from TRBV7-2 and TRBJ2-7, with TRBD2 as a possible D gene (6 bases). This CDR3 spans 14 amino acids. Germline CDR1 reads SGHTA; CDR2 reads FQGNSA. V was pared by 5 bases and J by 2 bases, with 13 bases between.

J is TRBJ2-2 and V is TRBV5-1, with 9 bases fitting TRBD1. CDR1 is SGHRS, CDR2 YFSETQ, per germline. The CDR3 loop spans 16 amino acids. The J segment lost 1 base and the V segment lost 7 bases, leaving 8 bases of the junction unmatched. CDR3 sequence reads: CASRQPGQGNTGELFF. The CDR3 nucleotides are TGCGCCAGCCGTCAACCGGGACAGGGGAACACCGGGGAGCTGTTTTTT.

The genes are TRBV6-1 and TRBJ2-7; D is uncertain. The V gene lost 7 bases and the J gene lost 7 bases, with 14 bases spanning the gap. CDR3 length equals 12 residues. In germline, CDR1 is MNHNS, CDR2 SASEGT. This CDR3 is CASTTGIGEQYF. DNA for the CDR3: TGTGCCAGCACGACCGGAATTGGAGAGCAGTACTTC.

The chain is built from TRBV9 and TRBJ1-5; the D is unclear. Trimming stripped 0 bases from V and 3 bases from J, with 10 bases between. The germline CDR1 and CDR2 sequences are SGDLS and YYNGEE. The CDR3 is 15 amino acids. The CDR3: CASSVGALPNQPQHF. The CDR3, as DNA: TGTGCCAGCAGCGTAGGGGCCCTCCCCAATCAGCCCCAGCATTTT.

Points on this clone: Other nucleotide sequences in the sample specify the same CDR3. V and J are TRBV5-4 and TRBJ2-2; a weak D match, TRBD1 (5 bases). V was trimmed by 0 bases and J by 1 base, leaving 7 bases between them. Germline V gene sequence: CDR1 SGHNT, CDR2 YYREEE (reference sequence). This CDR3 region has 15 residues. CDR3 sequence: CASSLAGLNTGELFF. The CDR3 nucleotides are TGTGCCAGCAGCTTGGCAGGGCTGAACACCGGGGAGCTGTTTTTT.

This chain connects TRBV5-4 to TRBJ1-3; D is undetermined. The germline V gene has CDR1 SGHNT and CDR2 YYREEE (reference sequence). Trimming took 2 bases from V and 1 from J, leaving 16 bases between them. The CDR3 is made up of 17 amino acids. The CDR3 DNA follows: TGTGCCAGCAGCTTCATTAATTCGCTGGGTTCTGGAAACACCATATATTTT. Its protein is CASSFINSLGSGNTIYF.

The V call is TRBV29-1, the J call TRBJ2-5; no clear D. CDR1 is SQVTM and CDR2 is ANQGSEA in the germline V gene. CDR3 length: 12 residues. V lost 4 bases and J lost 5, with 11 bases in between. The CDR3 region is CSVGVSWETQYF. In nucleotides, the CDR3 is TGCAGCGTTGGGGTTAGCTGGGAGACCCAGTACTTC.

This clone occurred once. The rearrangement links TRBV9 to TRBJ2-7; maybe TRBD1 (5 bases). The CDR3 length is 14 residues. The V end lost 0 bases, the J end lost 2 bases, and 9 bases lay between the germline ends. Germline CDR1 is SGDLS and CDR2 is YYNGEE. As DNA, the CDR3 is TGTGCCAGCAGCGTAGACGACAGAGCCTACGAGCAGTACTTC. Translation gives CASSVDDRAYEQYF. Variable domain in full (rest from reference TRBV9 and TRBJ2-7): DSGVTQTPKHLITATGQRVTLRCSPRSGDLSVYWYQQSLDQGLQFLIQYYNGEERAKGNILERFSAQQFPDLHSELNLSSLELGDSALYFCASSVDDRAYEQYFGPGTRLTVT.

The chain joins TRBV6-6 to TRBJ1-2, with D possibly TRBD1 on 6 matching bases. Trimming stripped 2 bases from V and 7 bases from J, with 17 bases between. The germline V gene has CDR1 MNHNY and CDR2 SVGAGI (reference sequence). The CDR3 has 15 amino acids. In nucleotides, the CDR3 is TGTGCCAGCAGTTACGGGCAGGGGTTGGGGTCTGGCTACACCTTC. Amino acid sequence: CASSYGQGLGSGYTF.

The chain employs TRBV7-6 and TRBJ1-3; D is ambiguous. Trimming took 1 base from V and 3 from J, leaving 4 bases between them. The germline gives CDR1 SGHVS, CDR2 FNYEAQ. This CDR3 contains 13 residues. CDR3 nucleotides: TGTGCCAGCAGCTTAGGTTTTGGAAACACCATATATTTT. Protein: CASSLGFGNTIYF.

This chain uses TRBV13 with TRBJ2-7, with TRBD1 identical over 9 bases. Germline V gene lookup returns CDR1 PRHDT and CDR2 FYEKMQ (reference sequence). J lost 7 bases, V lost 6 bases, and 13 bases had no gene match. There are 15 residues in the CDR3. CDR3 residues: CASRLRDRDFSEQYF. The CDR3 DNA is TGTGCCAGCAGACTCCGGGACAGGGATTTTTCGGAGCAGTACTTC.

Note on this clone: Other DNA sequences in the sample encode the same CDR3. The DNA for the CDR3 is TGCGCCAGCAGCCTAAGAGGTCGGGAGACCCAGTACTTC. Its protein is CASSLRGRETQYF. The rearrangement uses TRBV4-1 and TRBJ2-5; D ambiguous. V lost 4 bases and J lost 5, with 11 bases in between. CDR1 is MGHRA, CDR2 YSYEKL, per germline. The CDR3 is 13 amino acids.

V gene TRBV5-1 combines with J gene TRBJ2-2; D not certain. V shed 1 base and J shed 4 bases, with 11 bases lying between them. This CDR3 has 15 amino acids. Germline-derived CDR1 and CDR2 are SGHRS and YFSETQ. CDR3 loop: CASSLNWPSTGELFF. The CDR3 DNA sequence: TGCGCCAGCAGCTTGAACTGGCCCTCCACCGGGGAGCTGTTTTTT.

The V gene is TRBV5-1, the J gene TRBJ2-5, with 9 nucleotides matching TRBD2. Germline assignment: CDR1 SGHRS and CDR2 YFSETQ. This CDR3 comprises 16 residues. The J segment lost 5 bases and the V segment lost 0 bases, leaving 8 bases of the junction unmatched. CDR3 coding DNA: TGCGCCAGCAGCTTGGCAATCGGCGGGGGGGCCGAGACCCAGTACTTC. Translation gives CASSLAIGGGAETQYF.

This clone was counted once. This chain connects TRBV18 to TRBJ2-7, with D unclear. The CDR3 is 12 amino acids. Germline V gene sequence: CDR1 KGHSH, CDR2 LQKENI. V was trimmed by 3 bases and J by 5 bases, leaving 8 bases between them. For the CDR3, the DNA is TGTGCCAGCTCACCCAATTCGGACGAGCAGTACTTC. The encoded protein is CASSPNSDEQYF.

CDR3 bases: TGTGCCAGCAGTTGGGAGAGCTCCTATAATTCACCCCTCCACTTT. It specifies CASSWESSYNSPLHF. The V and J genes are TRBV6-6 and TRBJ1-6; D remains ambiguous. This CDR3 region has 15 residues. The germline V and J ends were trimmed by 4 bases and 0 bases, with 7 bases remaining between them. The germline CDR1 and CDR2 sequences are MNHNY and SVGAGI (reference sequence).